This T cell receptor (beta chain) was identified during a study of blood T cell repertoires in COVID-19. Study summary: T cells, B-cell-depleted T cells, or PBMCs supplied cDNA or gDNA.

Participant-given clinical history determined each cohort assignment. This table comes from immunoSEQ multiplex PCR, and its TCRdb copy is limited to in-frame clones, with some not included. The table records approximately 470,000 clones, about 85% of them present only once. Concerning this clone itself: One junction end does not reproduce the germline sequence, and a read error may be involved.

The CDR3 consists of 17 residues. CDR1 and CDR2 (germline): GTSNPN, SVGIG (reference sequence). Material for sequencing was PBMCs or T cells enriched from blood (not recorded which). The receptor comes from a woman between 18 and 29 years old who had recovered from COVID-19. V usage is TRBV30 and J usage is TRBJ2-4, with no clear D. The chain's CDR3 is CARSSQPFDLAKNIQYF. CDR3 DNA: TGTGCCCGGAGTTCTCAACCCTTCGACTTAGCCAAAAACATTCAGTACTTC. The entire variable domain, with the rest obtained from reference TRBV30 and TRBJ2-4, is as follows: SQTIHQWPATLVQPVGSPLSLECTVEGTSNPNLYWYRQAAGRGLQLLFYSVGIGQISSEVPQNLSASRPQDRQFILSSKKLLLSDSGFYLCARSSQPFDLAKNIQYFGAGTRLSVL.